The 9 T cell receptor beta chains in this list originate from one sample, sequenced in a study of vaccination effects on CD4 cells after COVID-19 (dated 2022 in TCRdb). Library generation was performed with the immunoSEQ multiplex PCR assay. The immuneACCESS repertoire file appears here via TCRdb, limited to in-frame rearrangements. These files lack a portion of the clones; in checked studies, under half of the deficit traces to unresolved V genes, and the cause of the others is not known. This sample gives about 50,000 clones in total; around three quarters of them show up just once. 5.4% of the sample is taken by the ten largest. Their specific antigens are unknown. After more than nine days of culture, CD4+ T cells were isolated with the EasySep CD4+ T cell isolation kit. PCR-confirmed SARS-CoV-2 infection had occurred in convalescent patients between March and December 2020, before the Alpha, Beta and Delta variants emerged in the United States. Two doses of either the BNT162b2 or the mRNA-1273 mRNA SARS-CoV-2 vaccine were administered to participants.

Sequenced material: CD4+ T cells from PBMCs cultured without peptide, taken after COVID-19 vaccination. The receptor source for this set is a human donor who had a prior SARS-CoV-2 infection.

The chain links TRBV11-2 to TRBJ2-1, with TRBD1 identical over 7 bases. This CDR3 is 14 amino acids long. Germline V CDR1 and CDR2: SGHAT, FQNNGV. V lost 0 bases to trimming and J lost 8 bases; unmatched junction nucleotides: 4. CDR3 nucleotides: TGTGCCAGCAGCTTAGATGAGGGGGCCCATGAGCAGTTCTTC. This encodes CASSLDEGAHEQFF.

The chain is built from TRBV7-6 and TRBJ2-2; 8 positions agree with TRBD1. J gave up 0 bases and V 5 bases, and 2 bases lay outside the gene matches. The germline CDR1 and CDR2 sequences are SGHVS and FNYEAQ. The CDR3 is 15 amino acids. This CDR3 reads CASSKGQANTGELFF. The CDR3 DNA reads TGTGCCAGCAGCAAGGGACAGGCGAACACCGGGGAGCTGTTTTTT.

The CDR3 DNA is TGCGCCAGCAGCTCAGGGGGCGGGGGCACAGATACGCAGTATTTT. It encodes CASSSGGGGTDTQYF. The gene calls are TRBV5-1 and TRBJ2-3; 8 nucleotides line up with TRBD1. The length of the CDR3 is 15 residues. Trimming removed 3 bases from V and 1 base from J; junction bases left unmatched: 4. Per the germline V gene, CDR1 is SGHRS and CDR2 is YFSETQ.

The V gene is TRBV28, the J gene TRBJ1-6; D gene unclear. The CDR3 totals 13 residues. The ends were cut back, 7 bases at V and 5 bases at J, with 9 bases in the middle. Germline V gene sequence: CDR1 MDHEN, CDR2 SYDVKM. CDR3 amino acids: CASNEPNNSPLHF. The CDR3 DNA sequence: TGTGCCAGCAATGAACCGAATAATTCACCCCTCCACTTT.

V is TRBV5-5 and J is TRBJ1-5; D gene ambiguous. Per the germline V gene, CDR1 is SGHKS and CDR2 is YYEKEE (reference sequence). The CDR3 spans 13 residues. Deletions cut 3 bases from V and 5 bases from J, with 9 bases between. In DNA, the CDR3 is TGTGCCAGCAGCTCGGTTTTACATCAGCCCCAGCATTTT. Translating it yields CASSSVLHQPQHF.

The genes are TRBV5-4 and TRBJ2-7; 11 bases are a match to TRBD1. With 3 bases clipped from V and 5 bases from J, the junction kept 10 bases outside the gene matches. The length of the CDR3 is 16 residues. Germline V lookup: CDR1 SGHNT, CDR2 YYREEE (reference sequence). CDR3 bases: TGTGCCAGCAGCTCGGGGACAGGGGGAACGGGCGACGAGCAGTACTTC. This encodes CASSSGTGGTGDEQYF.

The chain uses TRBV2 and TRBJ2-5; 12 bases are shared with TRBD2. Germline assignment: CDR1 SNHLY and CDR2 FYNNEI. J was trimmed by 3 bases and V by 6 bases; bases with no gene match: 5. This CDR3 has 15 residues. The CDR3 is CASRDRTSGEETQYF. CDR3 DNA: TGTGCCAGCAGGGATAGGACTAGCGGGGAAGAGACCCAGTACTTC.

The chain employs TRBV2 and TRBJ2-3; either TRBD1 or TRBD2 may fit D (5 bases each). The CDR3 is made up of 16 amino acids. With 2 bases removed from V and 1 base from J, the gap between germline ends came to 13 bases. CDR1 is SNHLY and CDR2 is FYNNEI in the germline V gene. CDR3 sequence reads: CASSERGAFGTDTQYF. The CDR3 DNA follows: TGTGCCAGCAGTGAACGGGGCGCCTTTGGCACAGATACGCAGTATTTT.

The chain uses TRBV16 and TRBJ1-6, with TRBD1 matching 8 bases. Germline values: CDR1 KGHSY, CDR2 FQNENV. V lost 4 bases to trimming and J lost 7 bases; unmatched junction nucleotides: 3. The length of the CDR3 is 14 residues. DNA of the CDR3: TGTGCCAGCAGCCCCCGACAGGGGAATTCACCCCTCCACTTT. Translated: CASSPRQGNSPLHF.